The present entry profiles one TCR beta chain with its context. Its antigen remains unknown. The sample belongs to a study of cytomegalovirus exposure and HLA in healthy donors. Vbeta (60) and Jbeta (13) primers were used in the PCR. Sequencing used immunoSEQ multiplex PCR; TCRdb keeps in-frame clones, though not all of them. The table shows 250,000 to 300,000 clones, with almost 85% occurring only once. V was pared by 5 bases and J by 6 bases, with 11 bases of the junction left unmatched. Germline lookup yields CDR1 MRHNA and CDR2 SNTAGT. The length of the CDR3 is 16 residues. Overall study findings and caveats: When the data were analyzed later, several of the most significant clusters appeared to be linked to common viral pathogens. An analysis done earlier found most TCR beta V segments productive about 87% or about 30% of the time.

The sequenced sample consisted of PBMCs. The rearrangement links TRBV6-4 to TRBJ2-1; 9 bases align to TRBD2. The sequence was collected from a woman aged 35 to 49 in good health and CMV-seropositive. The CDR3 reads CASSPFGLAGPNEQFF. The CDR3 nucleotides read TGTGCCAGCAGTCCCTTTGGGCTAGCGGGACCCAATGAGCAGTTCTTC.